The rows below give T cell receptor beta chains drawn from one sample of a study of a mutant IDH1 vaccine in newly diagnosed glioma. The repertoire was sequenced with immunoSEQ multiplex PCR; TCRdb's copy has only in-frame clones and lacks some. Found here are tens of thousands of clones, 88% of them singletons; the top ten hold around 6%. The antigens of these receptors remain unknown. The sequenced sample was PBMCs, obtained from a glioma patient whose treatment included an IDH1 peptide vaccine. These receptors originate from a woman in her 40s with glioma. Both conserved end residues are trimmed from each CDR3. Size is omitted from some rows. Given values are once, few, many or a class for expanded clones.

NA,TRBJ2-1,TRBV28,ASSPSGQTYNEQF
once,TRBJ2-5,TRBV6-6,ASSRGDQETQY
NA,TRBJ2-5,TRBV6-6,ASSYSGLKLTQY
NA,TRBJ2-5,TRBV30,AWSNGGGQETQY
NA,TRBJ1-2,TRBV5-6,ASSRALSTNYGYT
once,TRBJ1-2,TRBV5-8,ASSEPDRFYGYT
NA,TRBJ2-1,TRBV10-3,AISARAPGVDEQF
NA,TRBJ2-7,TRBV5-1,ASSYRLAGAYEQY
NA,TRBJ1-1,TRBV7-2,ASSHGSRGTEAF
NA,TRBJ2-2,TRBV2,ASTRRANTGELF
NA,TRBJ2-7,TRBV18,ASSPGTGLEQY
few,TRBJ2-7,TRBV7-9,ASSFNSYEQY
NA,TRBJ2-2,TRBV9,ASSFSLAKTGELF
NA,TRBJ1-6,TRBV6-5,ASSPRQTLGSPLH
NA,TRBJ2-1,TRBV7-2,ASSPALAITFNEQF
NA,TRBJ2-7,TRBV5-1,ASSPQTGPSYEQY
NA,TRBJ1-2,TRBV2,ASRERTGGGYYGYT
NA,TRBJ2-5,TRBV11-2,ASAQRETQY
medium-sized,TRBJ2-7,TRBV4-1,ASSQDLGSYEQY
NA,TRBJ2-3,TRBV10-1,ASSVSGTADTQY
NA,TRBJ2-5,TRBV30,AWTSRVGVGTQY
NA,TRBJ2-4,TRBV5-1,ASRGLGQGENIQY
NA,TRBJ1-1,TRBV6-6,ASSTPQGAVNTEAF
NA,TRBJ2-7,TRBV29-1,SVAWGTTNEQY
NA,TRBJ2-7,TRBV6-5,ASRRQRVFYEQY
few,TRBJ2-2,TRBV29-1,SVGLSNTGELF
NA,TRBJ1-1,TRBV2,ASSALNTEAF
NA,TRBJ2-5,TRBV4-1,ASSQVSATLPGTQY